A selection of T cell receptor beta chains follows, all from one sample in a study of blood T cell repertoires in COVID-19. Here immunoSEQ multiplex PCR was the method, and the copy in TCRdb shows in-frame clones only, minus some. The table records 220,000 or so clones, about 90% of them present only once. Sequencing used PBMCs or T cells enriched from blood (not recorded which). These receptors were obtained from a woman aged 45-65 years with acute COVID-19. Both conserved end residues are part of each CDR3. Fields, in order: CDR3 length, clone size, D gene, J gene, V gene, CDR3 DNA, CDR3 protein. A D gene is named only where the DNA matches it firmly. Clone size appears in some rows only: once, few, many, or a class for an expanded clone.

length: 14
size: .
D: .
J: TRBJ1-4
V: TRBV7-2
DNA: TGTGCCAGCAGCCGCAGCGCCCTGGGTGAAAAACTGTTTTTT
CDR3: CASSRSALGEKLFF

length: 14
size: .
D: TRBD1
J: TRBJ2-7
V: TRBV6-5
DNA: TGTGCCAGCAGTTACGGGACAGGGGGCTACGAGCAGTACTTC
CDR3: CASSYGTGGYEQYF

length: 13
size: once
D: .
J: TRBJ2-2
V: TRBV27
DNA: TGTGCCAGCAGTTTTGGAGGCGCCGGGGAGCTGTTTTTT
CDR3: CASSFGGAGELFF

length: 16
size: .
D: TRBD1
J: TRBJ1-6
V: TRBV4-1
DNA: TGCGCCAGCAGCCAGGCGGGACAGGGGGCTAATTCACCCCTCCACTTT
CDR3: CASSQAGQGANSPLHF

length: 15
size: .
D: TRBD2
J: TRBJ2-1
V: TRBV5-1
DNA: TGCGCCAGCAAGCCTAGCGGGAGGGCCGGGAATGAGCAGTTCTTC
CDR3: CASKPSGRAGNEQFF

length: 14
size: few
D: .
J: TRBJ2-7
V: TRBV7-3
DNA: TGTGCCAGCAGCTTAGGCGGGAAACCCTACGAGCAGTACTTC
CDR3: CASSLGGKPYEQYF

length: 16
size: once
D: .
J: TRBJ2-1
V: TRBV28
DNA: TGTGCCAGCAGTTTAAGGGCCGGGAACCCCTACAATGAGCAGTTCTTC
CDR3: CASSLRAGNPYNEQFF

length: 17
size: .
D: .
J: TRBJ2-3
V: TRBV9
DNA: TGTGCCAGCAGCACGGGGATTGGGACTTATAAGGCAGATACGCAGTATTTT
CDR3: CASSTGIGTYKADTQYF

length: 14
size: .
D: .
J: TRBJ1-2
V: TRBV4-1
DNA: TGCGCCAGCAGCCAGGGAGGAACAGCAGGAGGCTACACCTTC
CDR3: CASSQGGTAGGYTF

length: 15
size: .
D: .
J: TRBJ2-3
V: TRBV5-1
DNA: TGCGCCAGCAGCTTGGCAGTGGTGGGCACAGATACGCAGTATTTT
CDR3: CASSLAVVGTDTQYF

length: 14
size: .
D: TRBD1
J: TRBJ2-3
V: TRBV29-1
DNA: TGCAGCGCCGTGGACAGGGTGTTAACAGATACGCAGTATTTT
CDR3: CSAVDRVLTDTQYF

length: 13
size: .
D: .
J: TRBJ1-1
V: TRBV4-1
DNA: TGCGCCAGCAGCCAAGATGCGGGGACTGAAGCTTTCTTT
CDR3: CASSQDAGTEAFF

length: 18
size: .
D: .
J: TRBJ2-3
V: TRBV18
DNA: TGTGCCAGCTCACCGGGCAGGGTAGGGGCTAGCGGCACAGATACGCAGTATTTT
CDR3: CASSPGRVGASGTDTQYF

length: 17
size: .
D: TRBD1
J: TRBJ2-7
V: TRBV4-1
DNA: TGCGCCAGCAGCCACGGAACCGGGACAGGGGGCAAGTACGAGCAGTACTTC
CDR3: CASSHGTGTGGKYEQYF

length: 17
size: .
D: TRBD1
J: TRBJ2-7
V: TRBV7-9
DNA: TGTGCCAGCAGCTTAGGCCCCGTCAGGGGGAGAGGGTACGAGCAGTACTTC
CDR3: CASSLGPVRGRGYEQYF

length: 15
size: once
D: .
J: TRBJ2-7
V: TRBV5-1
DNA: TGCGCCAGCAGCTTGGCAGTGTTAGGGGATTACGAGCAGTACTTC
CDR3: CASSLAVLGDYEQYF

length: 17
size: .
D: .
J: TRBJ1-3
V: TRBV28
DNA: TGTGCCAGCAGTCCTTGGGGCAGGCTCCTACTTGGAAACACCATATATTTT
CDR3: CASSPWGRLLLGNTIYF

length: 14
size: .
D: TRBD1
J: TRBJ2-4
V: TRBV5-1
DNA: TGCGCCAGCAGCTTAAGGGACAGGGGGGACATTCAGTACTTC
CDR3: CASSLRDRGDIQYF

length: 16
size: .
D: TRBD2
J: TRBJ2-3
V: TRBV27
DNA: TGTGCCAGCAGTTCCGGACTAGCGGTGACCACAGATACGCAGTATTTT
CDR3: CASSSGLAVTTDTQYF

length: 15
size: .
D: .
J: TRBJ1-5
V: TRBV19
DNA: TGTGCCAGTAGTCCGGGGCCGGGGGGCAATCAGCCCCAGCATTTT
CDR3: CASSPGPGGNQPQHF

length: 16
size: medium-sized
D: .
J: TRBJ2-2
V: TRBV19
DNA: TGTGCCAGTAGCCGCGGGTCGCAGGCAGGCACCGGGGAGCTGTTTTTT
CDR3: CASSRGSQAGTGELFF

length: 17
size: few
D: TRBD2
J: TRBJ2-3
V: TRBV5-6
DNA: TGTGCCAGCAGCTTGGACATCACTAGCGGGATTACAGATACGCAGTATTTT
CDR3: CASSLDITSGITDTQYF

length: 15
size: once
D: .
J: TRBJ2-7
V: TRBV9
DNA: TGTGCCAGCAGCGCTTCTTCTCGCGCCTCCTACGAGCAGTACTTC
CDR3: CASSASSRASYEQYF

length: 16
size: .
D: TRBD2
J: TRBJ2-4
V: TRBV27
DNA: TGTGCCAGCAGTTTAGCGGGAGGGGGGGGCAAAAACATTCAGTACTTC
CDR3: CASSLAGGGGKNIQYF

length: 16
size: .
D: TRBD2
J: TRBJ2-5
V: TRBV5-4
DNA: TGTGCCAGCAGCCGATTCCCCCTAGCGGGAGGGCTCAGGGGGTACTTC
CDR3: CASSRFPLAGGLRGYF

length: 15
size: .
D: TRBD1
J: TRBJ2-2
V: TRBV27
DNA: TGTGCCAGCAGCGATCAGGGGGCGACGGCCGGGGAGCTGTTTTTT
CDR3: CASSDQGATAGELFF

length: 12
size: .
D: .
J: TRBJ2-1
V: TRBV2
DNA: TGTGCCACCGCGGACAGCTACAATGAGCAGTTCTTC
CDR3: CATADSYNEQFF

length: 14
size: once
D: .
J: TRBJ2-1
V: TRBV12-2
DNA: TGTGCAAGTCGCTTAGCCGAGGGCCGCAATGAGCAGTTCTTC
CDR3: CASRLAEGRNEQFF

length: 14
size: .
D: .
J: TRBJ2-3
V: TRBV28
DNA: TGTGCCAGCAGTTTGACTATCAGCACAGATACGCAGTATTTT
CDR3: CASSLTISTDTQYF

length: 15
size: .
D: TRBD2
J: TRBJ2-5
V: TRBV30
DNA: TGTGCCTGGAACCACCAAGCGGGAGTCGGAGAGACCCAGTACTTC
CDR3: CAWNHQAGVGETQYF

length: 15
size: .
D: TRBD1
J: TRBJ1-1
V: TRBV7-3
DNA: TGTGCCAGCAGCTTGGGACAGGGGATGAACACTGAAGCTTTCTTT
CDR3: CASSLGQGMNTEAFF